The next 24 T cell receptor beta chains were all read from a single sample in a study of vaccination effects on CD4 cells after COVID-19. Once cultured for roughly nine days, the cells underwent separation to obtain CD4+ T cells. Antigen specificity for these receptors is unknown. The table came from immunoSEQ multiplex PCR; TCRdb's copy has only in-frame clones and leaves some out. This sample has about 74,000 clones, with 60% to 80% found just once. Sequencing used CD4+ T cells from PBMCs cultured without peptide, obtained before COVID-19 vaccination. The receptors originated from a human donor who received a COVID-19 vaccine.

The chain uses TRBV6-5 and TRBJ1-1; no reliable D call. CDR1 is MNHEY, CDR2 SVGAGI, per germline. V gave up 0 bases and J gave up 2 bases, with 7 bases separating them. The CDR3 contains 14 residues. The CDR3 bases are TGTGCCAGCAGTTACTCCAGATATAACACTGAAGCTTTCTTT. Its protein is CASSYSRYNTEAFF.

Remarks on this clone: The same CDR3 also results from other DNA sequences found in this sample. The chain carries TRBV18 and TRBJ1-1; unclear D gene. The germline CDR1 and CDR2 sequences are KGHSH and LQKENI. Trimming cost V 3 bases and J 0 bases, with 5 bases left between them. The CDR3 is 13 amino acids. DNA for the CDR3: TGTGCCAGCTCACCGTCAGTGAACACTGAAGCTTTCTTT. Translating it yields CASSPSVNTEAFF.

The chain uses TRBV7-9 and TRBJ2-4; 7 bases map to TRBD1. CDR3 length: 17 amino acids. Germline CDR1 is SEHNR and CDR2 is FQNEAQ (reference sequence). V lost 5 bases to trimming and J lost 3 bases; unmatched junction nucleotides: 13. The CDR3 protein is CASSPQADRVVKNIQYF. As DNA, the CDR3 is TGTGCCAGCAGCCCCCAGGCCGACAGGGTGGTCAAAAACATTCAGTACTTC.

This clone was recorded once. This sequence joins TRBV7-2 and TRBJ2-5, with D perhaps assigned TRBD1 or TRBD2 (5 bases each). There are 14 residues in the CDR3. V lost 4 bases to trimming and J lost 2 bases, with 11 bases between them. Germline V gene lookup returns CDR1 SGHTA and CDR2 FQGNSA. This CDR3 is CASSYPGPQETQYF. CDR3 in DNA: TGTGCCAGCAGCTACCCGGGACCGCAAGAGACCCAGTACTTC.

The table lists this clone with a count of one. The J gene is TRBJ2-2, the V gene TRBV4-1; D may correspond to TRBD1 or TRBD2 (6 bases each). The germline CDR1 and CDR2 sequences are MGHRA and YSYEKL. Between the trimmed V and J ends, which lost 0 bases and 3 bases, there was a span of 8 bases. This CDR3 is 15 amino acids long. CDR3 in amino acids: CASSQEGGYTGELFF. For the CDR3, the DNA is TGCGCCAGCAGCCAAGAAGGGGGGTACACCGGGGAGCTGTTTTTT.

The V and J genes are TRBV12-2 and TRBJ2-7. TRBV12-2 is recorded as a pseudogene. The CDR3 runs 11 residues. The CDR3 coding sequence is TGTGCAAGTCGCTTATGGAACGAGCAGTACGTC. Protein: CASRLWNEQYV.

CDR3 sequence reads: CATSDPRTGDNEQFF. The CDR3 nucleotides are TGTGCCACCAGTGACCCTAGGACAGGGGACAATGAGCAGTTCTTC. The chain recombines TRBV24-1 with TRBJ2-1; TRBD1 matches 9 bases. Germline V gene lookup returns CDR1 KGHDR and CDR2 SFDVKD. This CDR3 contains 15 residues. Trimming took 4 bases from V and 5 from J; bases not matched to a gene: 5.

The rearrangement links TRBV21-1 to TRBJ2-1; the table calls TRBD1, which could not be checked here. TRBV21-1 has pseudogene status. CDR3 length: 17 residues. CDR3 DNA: TGTGCCAGCAGCCGGCTGGACAGGGAAAACTCCTACAATGAGCAGTTCTTC. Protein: CASSRLDRENSYNEQFF.

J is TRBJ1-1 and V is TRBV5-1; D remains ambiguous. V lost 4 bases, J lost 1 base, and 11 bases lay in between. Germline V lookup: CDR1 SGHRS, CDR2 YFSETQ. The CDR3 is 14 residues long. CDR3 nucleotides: TGCGCCAGCAGCCCGCTCGGAGGGAACACTGAAGCTTTCTTT. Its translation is CASSPLGGNTEAFF.

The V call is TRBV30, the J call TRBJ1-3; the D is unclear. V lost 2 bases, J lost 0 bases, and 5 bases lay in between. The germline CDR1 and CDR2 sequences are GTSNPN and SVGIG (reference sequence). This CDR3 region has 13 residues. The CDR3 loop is CAWSQLSGNTIYF. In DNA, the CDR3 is TGTGCCTGGAGTCAGCTCTCTGGAAACACCATATATTTT.

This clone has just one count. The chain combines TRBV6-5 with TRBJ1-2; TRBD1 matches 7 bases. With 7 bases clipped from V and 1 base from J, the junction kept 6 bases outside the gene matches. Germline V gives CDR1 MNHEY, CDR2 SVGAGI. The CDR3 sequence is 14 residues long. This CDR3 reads CASTSDRFNYGYTF. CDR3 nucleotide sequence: TGTGCCAGCACTTCGGACAGGTTTAACTATGGCTACACCTTC.

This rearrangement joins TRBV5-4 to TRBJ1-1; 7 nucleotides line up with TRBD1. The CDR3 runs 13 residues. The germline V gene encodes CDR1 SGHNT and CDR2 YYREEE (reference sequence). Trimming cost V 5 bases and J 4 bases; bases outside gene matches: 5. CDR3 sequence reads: CASSPTGATEAFF. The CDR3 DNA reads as TGTGCCAGCAGTCCCACAGGGGCCACTGAAGCTTTCTTT. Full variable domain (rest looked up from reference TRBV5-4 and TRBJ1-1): ETGVTQSPTHLIKTRGQQVTLRCSSQSGHNTVSWYQQALGQGPQFIFQYYREEENGRGNFPPRFSGLQFPNYSSELNVNALELDDSALYLCASSPTGATEAFFGQGTRLTVV.

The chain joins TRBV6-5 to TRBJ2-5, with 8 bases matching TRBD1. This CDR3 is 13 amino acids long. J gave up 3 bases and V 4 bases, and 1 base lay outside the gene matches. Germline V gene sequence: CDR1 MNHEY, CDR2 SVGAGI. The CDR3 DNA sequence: TGTGCCAGCAGTTGGACAGGGAAAGAGACCCAGTACTTC. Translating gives CASSWTGKETQYF.

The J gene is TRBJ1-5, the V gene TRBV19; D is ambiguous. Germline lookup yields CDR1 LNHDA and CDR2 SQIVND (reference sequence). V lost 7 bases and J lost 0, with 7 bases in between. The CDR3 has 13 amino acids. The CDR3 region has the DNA TGTGCCAGTACCACACATAGCAATCAGCCCCAGCATTTT. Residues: CASTTHSNQPQHF.

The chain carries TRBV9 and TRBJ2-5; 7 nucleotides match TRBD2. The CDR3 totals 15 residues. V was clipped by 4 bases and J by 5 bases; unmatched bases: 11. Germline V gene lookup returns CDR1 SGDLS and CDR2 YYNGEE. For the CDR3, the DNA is TGTGCCAGCAGCCCCTTGAGAGCGGGGTCGGAGACCCAGTACTTC. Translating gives CASSPLRAGSETQYF.

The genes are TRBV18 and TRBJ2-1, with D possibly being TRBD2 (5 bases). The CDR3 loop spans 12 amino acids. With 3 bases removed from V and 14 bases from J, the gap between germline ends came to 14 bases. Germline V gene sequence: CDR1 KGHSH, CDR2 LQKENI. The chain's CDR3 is CASSPREAQKFF. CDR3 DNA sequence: TGTGCCAGCTCACCCCGGGAAGCTCAAAAGTTCTTC.

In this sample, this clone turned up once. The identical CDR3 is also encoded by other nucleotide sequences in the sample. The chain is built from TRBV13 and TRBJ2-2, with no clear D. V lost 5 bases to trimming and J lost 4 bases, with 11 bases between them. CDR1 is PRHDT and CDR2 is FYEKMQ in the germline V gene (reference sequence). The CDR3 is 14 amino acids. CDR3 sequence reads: CASSPPVGTGELFF. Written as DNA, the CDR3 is TGTGCCAGCAGCCCCCCCGTCGGCACCGGGGAGCTGTTTTTT.

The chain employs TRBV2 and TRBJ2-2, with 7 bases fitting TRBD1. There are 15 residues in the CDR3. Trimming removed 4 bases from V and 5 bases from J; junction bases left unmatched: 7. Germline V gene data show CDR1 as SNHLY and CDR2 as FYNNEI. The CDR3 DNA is TGTGCCAGCAGTGCGGGCAGGGGGTTGACCGGGGAGCTGTTTTTT. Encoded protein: CASSAGRGLTGELFF.

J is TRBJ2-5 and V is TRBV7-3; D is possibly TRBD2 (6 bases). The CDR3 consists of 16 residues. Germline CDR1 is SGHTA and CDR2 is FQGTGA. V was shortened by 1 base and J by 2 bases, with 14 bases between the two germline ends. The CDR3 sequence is CASSLNGAGLQETQYF. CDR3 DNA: TGTGCCAGCAGCTTAAATGGAGCGGGTCTACAAGAGACCCAGTACTTC.

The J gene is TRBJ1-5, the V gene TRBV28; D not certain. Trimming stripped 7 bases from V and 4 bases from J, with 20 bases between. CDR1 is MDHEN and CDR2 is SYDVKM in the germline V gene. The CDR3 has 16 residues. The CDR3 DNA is TGTGCCAGCAACCGCTTGGGCGAGGGAGAGAATCAGCCCCAGCATTTT. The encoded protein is CASNRLGEGENQPQHF.

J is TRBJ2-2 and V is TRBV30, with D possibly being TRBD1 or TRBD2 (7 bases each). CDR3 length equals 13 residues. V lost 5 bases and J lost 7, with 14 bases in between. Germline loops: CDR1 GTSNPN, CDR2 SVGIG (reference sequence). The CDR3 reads CAWQQGRGGELFF. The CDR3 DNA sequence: TGTGCCTGGCAACAGGGGAGGGGCGGGGAGCTGTTTTTT.

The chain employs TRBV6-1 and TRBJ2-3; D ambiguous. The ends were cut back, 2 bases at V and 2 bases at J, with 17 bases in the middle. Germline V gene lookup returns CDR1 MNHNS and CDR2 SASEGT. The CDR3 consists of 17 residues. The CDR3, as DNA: TGTGCCAGCAGTGAACTGTCTGCATTGCCCACCACAGATACGCAGTATTTT. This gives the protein CASSELSALPTTDTQYF.

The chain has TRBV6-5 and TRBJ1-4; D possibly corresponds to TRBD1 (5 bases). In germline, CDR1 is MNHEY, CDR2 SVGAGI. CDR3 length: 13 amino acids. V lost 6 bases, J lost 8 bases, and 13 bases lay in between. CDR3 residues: CASRGPSWEKLFF. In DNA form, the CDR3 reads TGTGCCAGCAGGGGGCCCTCCTGGGAAAAACTGTTTTTT.

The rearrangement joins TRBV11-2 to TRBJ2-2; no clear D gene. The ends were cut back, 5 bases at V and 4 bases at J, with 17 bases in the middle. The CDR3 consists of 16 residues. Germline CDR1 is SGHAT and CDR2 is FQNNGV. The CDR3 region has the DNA TGTGCCAGCAGCCCGCACTATGACGGTGCCACCGGGGAGCTGTTTTTT. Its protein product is CASSPHYDGATGELFF. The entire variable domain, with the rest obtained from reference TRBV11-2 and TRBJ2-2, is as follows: EAGVAQSPRYKIIEKRQSVAFWCNPISGHATLYWYQQILGQGPKLLIQFQNNGVVDDSQLPKDRFSAERLKGVDSTLKIQPAKLEDSAVYLCASSPHYDGATGELFFGEGSRLTVL.